This T cell receptor (beta chain) was profiled in a study of shared clonotypes between healthy human individuals. The CDR3 runs 14 residues. Per the germline V gene, CDR1 is MNHEY and CDR2 is SVGAGI. V lost 1 base, J lost 7 bases, and 13 bases lay in between. Generated by immunoSEQ multiplex PCR, the TCRdb table keeps only in-frame clones and is missing some. The sample includes a few hundred thousand clones, more than 75% of them seen just once. The sequencing input was memory CD8+ T cells sorted from blood. Indicated subset: CD45RO+ cells pooled with CCR7-negative TemRA cells. The chain has TRBV6-5 and TRBJ1-2, with TRBD1 as a possible D gene (5 bases). The sequence came from a man between 18 and 35 years old in good health. The DNA for the CDR3 is TGTGCCAGCAGTTACTTTGGGGGGGAAAGTGGCTACACCTTC. Translation gives CASSYFGGESGYTF.